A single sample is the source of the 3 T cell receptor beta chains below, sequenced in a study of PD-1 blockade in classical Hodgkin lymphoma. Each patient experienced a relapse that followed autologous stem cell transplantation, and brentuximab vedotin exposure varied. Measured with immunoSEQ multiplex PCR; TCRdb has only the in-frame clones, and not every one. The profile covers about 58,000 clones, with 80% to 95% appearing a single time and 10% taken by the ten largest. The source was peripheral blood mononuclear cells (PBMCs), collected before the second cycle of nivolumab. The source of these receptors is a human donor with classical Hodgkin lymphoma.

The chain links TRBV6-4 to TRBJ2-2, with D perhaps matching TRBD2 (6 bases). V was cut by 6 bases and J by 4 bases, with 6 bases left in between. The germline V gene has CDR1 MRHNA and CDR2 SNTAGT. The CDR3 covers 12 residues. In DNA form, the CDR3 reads TGTGCCAGCAGGGGAGGCACCGGGGAGCTGTTTTTT. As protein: CASRGGTGELFF.

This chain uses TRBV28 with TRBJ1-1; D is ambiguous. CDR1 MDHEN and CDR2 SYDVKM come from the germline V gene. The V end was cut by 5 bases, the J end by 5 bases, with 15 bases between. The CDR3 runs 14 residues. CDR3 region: CASSPRSPRTEAFF. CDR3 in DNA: TGTGCCAGCAGTCCACGGTCCCCGAGGACTGAAGCTTTCTTT.

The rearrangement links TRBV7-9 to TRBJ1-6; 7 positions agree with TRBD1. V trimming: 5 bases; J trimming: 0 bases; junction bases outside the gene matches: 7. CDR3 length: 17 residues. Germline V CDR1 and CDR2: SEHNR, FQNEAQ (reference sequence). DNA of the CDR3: TGTGCCAGCAGCCGAGGGACAGCAAGCTCCTATAATTCACCCCTCCACTTT. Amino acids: CASSRGTASSYNSPLHF. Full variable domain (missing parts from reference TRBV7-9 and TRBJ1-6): DTGVSQNPRHKITKRGQNVTFRCDPISEHNRLYWYRQTLGQGPEFLTYFQNEAQLEKSRLLSDRFSAERPKGSFSTLEIQRTEQGDSAMYLCASSRGTASSYNSPLHFGNGTRLTVT.